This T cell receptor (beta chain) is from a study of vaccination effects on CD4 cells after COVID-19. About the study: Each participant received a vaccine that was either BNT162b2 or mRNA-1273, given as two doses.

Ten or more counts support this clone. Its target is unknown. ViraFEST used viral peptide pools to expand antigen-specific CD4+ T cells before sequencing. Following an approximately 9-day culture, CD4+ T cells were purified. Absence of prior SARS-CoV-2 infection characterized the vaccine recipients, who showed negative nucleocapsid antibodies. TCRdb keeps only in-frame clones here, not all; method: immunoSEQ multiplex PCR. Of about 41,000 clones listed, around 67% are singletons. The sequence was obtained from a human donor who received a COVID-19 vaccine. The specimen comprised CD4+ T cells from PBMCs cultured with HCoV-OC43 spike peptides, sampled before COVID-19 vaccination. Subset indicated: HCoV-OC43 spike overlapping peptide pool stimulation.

CDR3 nucleotide sequence: TGTGCCAGCACTTTGGGGGGGTACGGAAACACCATATATTTT. Protein: CASTLGGYGNTIYF. V usage is TRBV28 and J usage is TRBJ1-3; maybe TRBD1 (5 bases). V was trimmed by 7 bases and J by 4 bases, leaving 14 bases between them. CDR1 is MDHEN and CDR2 is SYDVKM in the germline V gene. This CDR3 spans 14 amino acids. Variable domain in full (rest from reference TRBV28 and TRBJ1-3): DVKVTQSSRYLVKRTGEKVFLECVQDMDHENMFWYRQDPGLGLRLIYFSYDVKMKEKGDIPEGYSVSREKKERFSLILESASTNQTSMYLCASTLGGYGNTIYFGEGSWLTVV.